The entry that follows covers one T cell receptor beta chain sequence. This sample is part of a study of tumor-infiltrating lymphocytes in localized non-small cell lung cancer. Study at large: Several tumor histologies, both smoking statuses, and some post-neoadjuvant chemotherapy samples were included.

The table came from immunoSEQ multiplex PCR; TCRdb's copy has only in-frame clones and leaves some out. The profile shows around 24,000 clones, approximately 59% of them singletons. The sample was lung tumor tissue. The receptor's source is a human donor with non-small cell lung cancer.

The CDR3 reads CARSRQQGKGKSNTQYF. In DNA form, the CDR3 reads TGTGCCAGAAGCCGGCAACAGGGAAAAGGTAAATCCAATACGCAGTATTTT. The rearrangement links TRBV5-3 to TRBJ2-3; possible D gene TRBD1, 6 bases. TRBV5-3 is assigned to the ORF class and has an uncertain function. V lost 4 bases and J lost 7, with 25 bases in between. The CDR3 runs 17 residues.